A selection of T cell receptor beta chains follows, all from one sample in a study of blood T cell repertoires in COVID-19. Measured with immunoSEQ multiplex PCR; TCRdb has only the in-frame clones, and not every one. The data contain under 120,000 clones, approximately 80% of them singletons. Specimen: peripheral blood. The receptors stem from a man between 65 and 85 years old with active or convalescent COVID-19. Each CDR3 is given with its conserved first and last residue. D genes are given only for firm matches. A row's size may be missing; if present it is once, few, many or a size class.

J,V,size,D,DNA,CDR3
TRBJ2-5,TRBV24-1,NA,TRBD1,TGTGCCACCAGTGATCTGCAGGGGGCGGGAGAGACCCAGTACTTC,CATSDLQGAGETQYF
TRBJ1-5,TRBV6-6,NA,NA,TGTGCCAGCAGTCCACGGACACCCTGGGGCAATCAGCCCCAGCATTTT,CASSPRTPWGNQPQHF
TRBJ1-1,TRBV3-1/TRBV3-2,NA,NA,TGTGCCAGCAGCCCCCAGAGGGGGTCGAACACTGAAGCTTTCTTT,CASSPQRGSNTEAFF
TRBJ1-5,TRBV6-6,few,TRBD1,TGTGCCAGCAGTGCCGGGACAGTTCAGTATCAGCCCCAGCATTTT,CASSAGTVQYQPQHF
TRBJ1-1,TRBV7-3,NA,TRBD1,TGTGCCAGCAGCACAGGGACAGGGGGAAGGAACACTGAAGCTTTCTTT,CASSTGTGGRNTEAFF
TRBJ1-5,TRBV10-3,few,NA,TGTGCCATCAGTGAGTCGGGACAAGTCAATCAGCCCCAGCATTTT,CAISESGQVNQPQHF
TRBJ2-5,TRBV21-1,NA,NA,TGTGCCAGCAGCAAAGCTGTCAGGGGGCGAGATGAGACCCAGTACTTC,CASSKAVRGRDETQYF
TRBJ1-5,TRBV28,NA,TRBD1,TGTGCCAGCAGCATCCCCCTGGGCTCAGGGGGCTTGCGCAATCAGCCCCAGCATTTT,CASSIPLGSGGLRNQPQHF
TRBJ2-3,TRBV6-4,NA,TRBD2,TGTGCCAGCAGTCTGCGGGAGGGGAATACGCAGTATTTT,CASSLREGNTQYF
TRBJ1-6,TRBV2,NA,TRBD1,TGTGCCAGCATGGGACAGGGACATGTGCCCCTCCACTTT,CASMGQGHVPLHF
TRBJ1-2,TRBV5-4,NA,TRBD1,TGTGCCAGCAGCTTCGGGGGACAGGGGAGATATGGCTACACCTTC,CASSFGGQGRYGYTF
TRBJ2-3,TRBV5-1,few,TRBD2,TGCGCCAGCAGCCTAGGACTAGCGGCGCGAGATACGCAGTATTTT,CASSLGLAARDTQYF
TRBJ2-4,TRBV2,few,TRBD2,TGTGCCAGCAGGGGGGAGGGGAACATTCAGTACTTC,CASRGEGNIQYF
TRBJ2-3,TRBV7-9,NA,NA,TGTGCCAGCAGCTTGACACCCCCGAGCACAGATACGCAGTATTTT,CASSLTPPSTDTQYF
TRBJ1-6,TRBV27,NA,NA,TGTGCCAGCAGTCCCCGGGAGACTTTTTCACCCCTCCACTTT,CASSPRETFSPLHF
TRBJ2-1,TRBV5-1,NA,NA,TGCGCCAGCAGCTTGTCAGGGGTCTCCTACAATGAGCAGTTCTTC,CASSLSGVSYNEQFF
TRBJ2-1,TRBV29-1,NA,TRBD2,TGCAGCGCAAAGACTAGCGGGGGATTATCCTACAATGAGCAGTTCTTC,CSAKTSGGLSYNEQFF
TRBJ2-7,TRBV27,once,TRBD2,TGTGCCAGCAGTTCCCAGGTAGCGGGGCTCTCCTACGAGCAGTACTTC,CASSSQVAGLSYEQYF
TRBJ2-2,TRBV27,NA,NA,TGTGCCAGCCTGGGGCCCACCGGGGAGCTGTTTTTT,CASLGPTGELFF
TRBJ2-2,TRBV21-1,NA,NA,TGTGCCAGCAGCAAAGGGAACACAGGGGGACTGCCGAGCACCGGGGAGCTGTTTTTT,CASSKGNTGGLPSTGELFF
TRBJ2-1,TRBV28,NA,TRBD1,TGTGCCAGCAGCACCCGGGACAGGGGATGGAATGAGCAGTTCTTC,CASSTRDRGWNEQFF
TRBJ1-4,TRBV28,NA,TRBD1,TGTGCCAGCAGTTACAACAGGGGGGGAACTAATGAAAAACTGTTTTTT,CASSYNRGGTNEKLFF
TRBJ1-2,TRBV5-1,NA,NA,TGCGCCAGCAGCTTGGAAATAGAAGCCTATGGCTACACCTTC,CASSLEIEAYGYTF
TRBJ2-1,TRBV7-3,NA,TRBD2,TGTGCCAGCAGCACTTATAGCGGGAGGGCCGACAATGAGCAGTTCTTC,CASSTYSGRADNEQFF
TRBJ2-3,TRBV27,NA,TRBD1,TGTGCCAGCACGATGGGGGCAGGGGGTCGGGATACGCAGTATTTT,CASTMGAGGRDTQYF
TRBJ2-1,TRBV5-1,NA,TRBD1,TGCGCCAGCAAGGGGACAGGGTACAATGAGCAGTTCTTC,CASKGTGYNEQFF
TRBJ1-4,TRBV5-1,NA,TRBD1,TGCGCCAGCAGCCCCATGGGACAGTCTAATGAAAAACTGTTTTTT,CASSPMGQSNEKLFF
TRBJ1-4,TRBV6-1,NA,NA,TGTGCCAGCAGTGAACATACTGATGAAAAACTGTTTTTT,CASSEHTDEKLFF
TRBJ1-2,TRBV5-1,NA,NA,TGCGCCAGCAGAATTGAGACTTACGATGGCTACACCTTC,CASRIETYDGYTF
TRBJ2-7,TRBV11-3,NA,TRBD1,TGTGCCAGCAGCGGGGACAGGGAGTACGAGCAGTACTTC,CASSGDREYEQYF
TRBJ2-7,TRBV2,NA,NA,TGTGCCAGCAGTGAAGTAGGGGACGAGCAGTACTTC,CASSEVGDEQYF
TRBJ1-2,TRBV5-8,NA,NA,TGTGCCAGCAGCTTGGTCGGGCGGGGTGGCTACACCTTC,CASSLVGRGGYTF
TRBJ2-5,TRBV7-6,NA,NA,TGTGCCAGCAGCTTCTCCGGCAACAGGGTTGGGACCCAGTACTTC,CASSFSGNRVGTQYF
TRBJ2-5,TRBV19,NA,TRBD1,TGTGCCAGTAGTAACGGGACAGGGGGCCAAGAGACCCAGTACTTC,CASSNGTGGQETQYF
TRBJ2-7,TRBV28,NA,NA,TGTGCCAGCAGTTTAGGCGGTGCGGGACCCTACGAGCAGTACTTC,CASSLGGAGPYEQYF
TRBJ2-3,TRBV3-1/TRBV3-2,NA,NA,TGTGCCAGCAGCCAACCCCAAGTAGTAGATACGCAGTATTTT,CASSQPQVVDTQYF
TRBJ1-2,TRBV7-8,NA,NA,TGTGCCAGCAGCCTGGCTGGGACAACGAGCAACTATGGCTACACCTTC,CASSLAGTTSNYGYTF
TRBJ1-2,TRBV30,NA,TRBD1,TGTGCCTGGACCCGACAGGGGGCGGGGTATGGCTACACCTTC,CAWTRQGAGYGYTF
TRBJ2-5,TRBV5-1,NA,NA,TGCGCCAGCAGCTTGACTTCATTGGAGGAGACCCAGTACTTC,CASSLTSLEETQYF
TRBJ2-1,TRBV19,NA,TRBD2,TGTGCCAGTAGTGAGATAGCGGGAGGGCCCTACAATGAGCAGTTCTTC,CASSEIAGGPYNEQFF
TRBJ2-5,TRBV5-4,NA,TRBD1,TGTGCCAGCAGCTGGACGGGACAGTTCCAAGAGACCCAGTACTTC,CASSWTGQFQETQYF
TRBJ2-5,TRBV4-1,NA,TRBD2,TGCGCCAGCAGCCAAGAGATGGGGGACTCTAGCGGGAGAATAGAGACCCAGTACTTC,CASSQEMGDSSGRIETQYF
TRBJ1-1,TRBV6-5,NA,NA,TGTGCCAGCAGTTCGGGACATCTGAACACTGAAGCTTTCTTT,CASSSGHLNTEAFF
TRBJ1-2,TRBV5-6,few,NA,TGTGCCAGCAGCCCGGCGGGGACCTATGGCTACACCTTC,CASSPAGTYGYTF
TRBJ2-1,TRBV9,NA,NA,TGTGCCAGCAGCGGGACCCAGGGAAATGAGCAGTTCTTC,CASSGTQGNEQFF